The following is a T cell receptor beta chain sequence with its context. The protocol was immunoSEQ multiplex PCR, while the TCRdb copy is restricted to in-frame clones and leaves out a portion. This sample has about 120,000 clones, with around 93% found just once. V was cut by 0 bases and J by 11 bases, with 16 bases left in between. Germline values: CDR1 MNHEY, CDR2 SVGAGI. The CDR3 length is 14 residues. The sample is drawn from a study of T cell changes during pregnancy in multiple sclerosis. The genes are TRBV6-5 and TRBJ1-1; no clear D. The source of this sequence is a female donor with multiple sclerosis, enrolled in a pregnancy study. Sequenced here: peripheral blood, sampled before pregnancy. As DNA, the CDR3 is TGTGCCAGCAGTTACTCCGAGCGACCGGAAAAGGCTTTCTTT. Translation: CASSYSERPEKAFF.